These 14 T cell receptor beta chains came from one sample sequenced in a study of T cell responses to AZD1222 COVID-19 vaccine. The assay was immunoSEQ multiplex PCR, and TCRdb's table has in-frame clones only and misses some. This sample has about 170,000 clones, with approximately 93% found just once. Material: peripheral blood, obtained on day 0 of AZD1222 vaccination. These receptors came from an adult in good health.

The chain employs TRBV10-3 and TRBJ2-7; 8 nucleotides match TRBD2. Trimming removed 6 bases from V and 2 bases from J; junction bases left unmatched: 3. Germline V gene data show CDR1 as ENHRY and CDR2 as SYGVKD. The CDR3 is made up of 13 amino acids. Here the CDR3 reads CAISSGGTYEQYF. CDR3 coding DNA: TGTGCCATCAGCAGCGGGGGAACCTACGAGCAGTACTTC.

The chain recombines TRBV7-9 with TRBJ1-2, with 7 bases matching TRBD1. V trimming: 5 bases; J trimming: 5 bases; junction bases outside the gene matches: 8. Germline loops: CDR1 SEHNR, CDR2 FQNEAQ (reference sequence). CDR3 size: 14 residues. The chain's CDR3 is CASSPDRLGYGYTF. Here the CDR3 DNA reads TGTGCCAGCAGCCCGGACAGGTTAGGGTATGGCTACACCTTC. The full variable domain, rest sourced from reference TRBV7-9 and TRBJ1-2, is DTGVSQNPRHKITKRGQNVTFRCDPISEHNRLYWYRQTLGQGPEFLTYFQNEAQLEKSRLLSDRFSAERPKGSFSTLEIQRTEQGDSAMYLCASSPDRLGYGYTFGSGTRLTVV.

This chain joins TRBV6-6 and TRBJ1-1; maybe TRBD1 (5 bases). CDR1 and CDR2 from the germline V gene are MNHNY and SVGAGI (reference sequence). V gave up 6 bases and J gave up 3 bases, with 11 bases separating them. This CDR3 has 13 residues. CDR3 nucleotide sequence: TGTGCCAGCAGCACAACGGGGGACACTGAAGCTTTCTTT. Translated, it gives CASSTTGDTEAFF.

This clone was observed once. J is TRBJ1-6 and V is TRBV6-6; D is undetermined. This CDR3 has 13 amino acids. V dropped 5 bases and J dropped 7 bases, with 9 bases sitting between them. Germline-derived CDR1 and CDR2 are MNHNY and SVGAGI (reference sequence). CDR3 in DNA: TGTGCCAGCAGTCCCCTGGAGAATTCACCCCTCCACTTT. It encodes CASSPLENSPLHF.

In DNA, the CDR3 is TGTGCCAGTAGTCGAGGGATAGGAAATGAAAAACTGTTTTTT. It yields the protein CASSRGIGNEKLFF. The chain has TRBV19 and TRBJ1-4; D is undetermined. Trimming shortened V by 5 bases and J by 5 bases, and 12 bases separated the two germline ends. This CDR3 has 14 residues. Germline loops: CDR1 LNHDA, CDR2 SQIVND (reference sequence).

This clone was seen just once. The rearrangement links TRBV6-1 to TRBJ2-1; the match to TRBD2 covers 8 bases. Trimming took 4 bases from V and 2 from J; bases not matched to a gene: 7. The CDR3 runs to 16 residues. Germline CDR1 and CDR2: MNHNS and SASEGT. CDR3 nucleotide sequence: TGTGCCAGCAGTGTTAAGCGGGAGTTCCCCTACAATGAGCAGTTCTTC. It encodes CASSVKREFPYNEQFF.

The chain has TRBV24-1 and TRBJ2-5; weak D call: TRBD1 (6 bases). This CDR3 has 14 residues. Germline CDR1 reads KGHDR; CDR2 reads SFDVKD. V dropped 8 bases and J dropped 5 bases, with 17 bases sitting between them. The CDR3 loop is CATKSTAGDETQYF. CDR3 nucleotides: TGTGCCACCAAATCTACGGCAGGGGACGAGACCCAGTACTTC.

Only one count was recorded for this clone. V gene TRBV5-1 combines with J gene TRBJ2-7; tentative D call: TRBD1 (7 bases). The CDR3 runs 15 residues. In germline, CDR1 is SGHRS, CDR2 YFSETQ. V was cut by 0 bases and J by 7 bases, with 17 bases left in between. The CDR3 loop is CASSLVARGADEQYF. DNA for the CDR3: TGCGCCAGCAGCTTGGTTGCCAGGGGGGCGGATGAGCAGTACTTC.

The CDR3 sequence is CASSYSQGIPYEQYF. The CDR3 bases are TGTGCCAGCAGTTACTCCCAGGGCATTCCCTACGAGCAGTACTTC. The chain recombines TRBV6-5 with TRBJ2-7, with TRBD1 as a possible D gene (5 bases). Trimming removed 0 bases at V and 2 bases at J, with 11 bases between. This CDR3 is built from 15 residues. The germline V gene encodes CDR1 MNHEY and CDR2 SVGAGI.

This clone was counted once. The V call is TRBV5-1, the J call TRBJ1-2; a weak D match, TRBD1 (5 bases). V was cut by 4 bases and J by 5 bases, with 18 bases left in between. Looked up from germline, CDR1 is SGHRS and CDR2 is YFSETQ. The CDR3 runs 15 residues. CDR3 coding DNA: TGCGCCAGCAGCGGGCCCGGGACGGAGCTTTATGGCTACACCTTC. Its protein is CASSGPGTELYGYTF.

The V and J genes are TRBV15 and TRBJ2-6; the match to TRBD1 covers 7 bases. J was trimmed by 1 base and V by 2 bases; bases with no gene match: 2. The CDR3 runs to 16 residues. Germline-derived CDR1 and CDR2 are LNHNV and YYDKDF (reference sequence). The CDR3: CATSRPQGSGANVLTF. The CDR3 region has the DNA TGTGCCACCAGCAGACCACAGGGGTCTGGGGCCAACGTCCTGACTTTC.

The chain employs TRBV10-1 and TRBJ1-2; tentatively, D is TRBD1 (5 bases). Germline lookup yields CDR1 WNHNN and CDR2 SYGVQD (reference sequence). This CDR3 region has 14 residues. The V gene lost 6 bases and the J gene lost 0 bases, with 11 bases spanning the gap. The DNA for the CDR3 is TGCGCCAGCAGCGCAACAGGAACTAACTATGGCTACACCTTC. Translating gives CASSATGTNYGYTF.

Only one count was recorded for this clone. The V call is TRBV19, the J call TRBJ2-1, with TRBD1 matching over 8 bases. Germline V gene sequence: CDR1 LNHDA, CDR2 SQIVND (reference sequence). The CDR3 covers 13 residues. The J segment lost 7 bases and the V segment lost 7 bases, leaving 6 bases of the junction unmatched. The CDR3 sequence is CASKDRAENEQFF. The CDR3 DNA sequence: TGTGCCAGTAAGGACAGGGCTGAAAATGAGCAGTTCTTC.

CDR3 sequence (DNA): TGTGCCAGCAGACTTCTGGGCTCACCCCTCCACTTT. Translation: CASRLLGSPLHF. This chain links TRBV13 with TRBJ1-6; D is unclear. This CDR3 has 12 residues. V was cut by 6 bases and J by 10 bases, with 10 bases left in between. CDR1 and CDR2 from the germline V gene are PRHDT and FYEKMQ (reference sequence).